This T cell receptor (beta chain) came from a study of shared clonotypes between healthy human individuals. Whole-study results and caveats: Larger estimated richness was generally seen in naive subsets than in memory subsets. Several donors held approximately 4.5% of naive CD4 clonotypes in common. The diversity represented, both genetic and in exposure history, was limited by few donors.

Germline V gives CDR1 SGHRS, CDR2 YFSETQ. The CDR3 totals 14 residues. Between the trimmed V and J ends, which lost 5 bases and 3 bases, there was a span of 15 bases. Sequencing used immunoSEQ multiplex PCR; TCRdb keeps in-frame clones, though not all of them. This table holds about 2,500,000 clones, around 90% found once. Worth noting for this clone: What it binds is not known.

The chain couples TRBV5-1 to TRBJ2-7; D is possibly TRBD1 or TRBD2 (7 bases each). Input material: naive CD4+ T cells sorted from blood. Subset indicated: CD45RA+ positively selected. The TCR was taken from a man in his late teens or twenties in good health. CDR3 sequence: CASRPTGTNYEQYF. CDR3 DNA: TGCGCCAGCAGACCGACAGGGACTAACTACGAGCAGTACTTC.